The sequence of this T cell receptor (beta chain) was determined in a study of early T cells in non-severe SARS-CoV-2 infection. On this clonotype: The target antigen is unknown.

The CDR3 covers 14 residues. V was pared by 0 bases and J by 0 bases, with 5 bases between. Germline V gene data show CDR1 as KGHSH and CDR2 as LQKENI. Unique molecular identifiers (one per individual cDNA molecule) were attached. TCRdb used MiXCR to reprocess the 5' RACE reads, holding one entry per CDR3 protein. The sample lists 70,000 to 85,000 distinct CDR3 sequences, approximately 12% occurring once. The study's findings and limits: VDJdb-based annotation leaned toward anti-spike CD8 responses and missed private and CD4 specificities.

The specimen comprised whole blood, sampled at baseline. This chain links TRBV18 with TRBJ1-1; D gene unclear. This receptor was identified in an adult who was a healthcare worker with PCR-confirmed SARS-CoV-2 infection or an uninfected control (not recorded which). The donor label of this sample is uncertain. The CDR3 protein is CASSPPAMNTEAFF. In DNA form, the CDR3 reads TGTGCCAGCTCACCACCGGCGATGAACACTGAAGCTTTCTTT.